These 30 T cell receptor beta chains were all obtained from the same sample, sequenced in a study of CD8+ T cells in alopecia areata. Extraction of RNA preceded its reverse transcription into cDNA, which served as the sequencing template. Assay used: immunoSEQ multiplex PCR; TCRdb lists only in-frame clones, some missing. Of roughly 100,000 clones detected, around 50% appear once; the ten largest clones hold about 8.8%. Input material: CD4+ T cells sorted from blood. Source of these receptors: a human donor in good health.

This chain uses TRBV29-1 with TRBJ1-2, with D hard to call. This CDR3 is built from 12 residues. V shed 4 bases and J shed 4 bases, with 10 bases lying between them. The germline gives CDR1 SQVTM, CDR2 ANQGSEA. The CDR3 nucleotides are TGCAGCGTTGCGGAGCAAGGCTATGGCTACACCTTC. It codes for CSVAEQGYGYTF. The variable domain in full, with the rest retrieved from reference TRBV29-1 and TRBJ1-2, is SAVISQKPSRDICQRGTSLTIQCQVDSQVTMMFWYRQQPGQSLTLIATANQGSEATYESGFVIDKFPISRPNLTFSTLTVSNMSPEDSSIYLCSVAEQGYGYTFGSGTRLTVV.

V gene TRBV5-1 combines with J gene TRBJ1-1; a possible D gene is TRBD1 (6 bases). This CDR3 has 15 residues. CDR1 is SGHRS and CDR2 is YFSETQ in the germline V gene. V lost 4 bases and J lost 6, with 19 bases in between. The CDR3 loop reads CASSPRGGEKSEAFF. The CDR3 DNA is TGCGCCAGCAGCCCTCGAGGGGGGGAGAAATCTGAAGCTTTCTTT.

This clone appeared a few times. J is TRBJ2-1 and V is TRBV18, with D unresolved. The CDR3 runs to 12 residues. V dropped 2 bases and J dropped 10 bases, with 9 bases sitting between them. Germline V gives CDR1 KGHSH, CDR2 LQKENI. This CDR3 is CASSPGRSEQFF. The CDR3 DNA is TGTGCCAGCTCACCAGGACGGTCCGAGCAGTTCTTC.

The rearrangement joins TRBV28 to TRBJ1-5, with 7 bases lining up with TRBD1. Trimming took 5 bases from V and 5 from J; bases not matched to a gene: 9. This CDR3 has 15 residues. Per the germline V gene, CDR1 is MDHEN and CDR2 is SYDVKM. This CDR3 is CASSPAGGTDQPQHF. For the CDR3, the DNA is TGTGCCAGCAGTCCTGCAGGGGGGACCGATCAGCCCCAGCATTTT.

The chain is built from TRBV5-1 and TRBJ2-1, with 9 positions matching TRBD1. This CDR3 comprises 15 residues. Trimming removed 7 bases from V and 7 bases from J; junction bases left unmatched: 12. In germline, CDR1 is SGHRS, CDR2 YFSETQ. The CDR3 loop is CASALWTGAPNEQFF. As DNA, the CDR3 is TGCGCCAGCGCTCTTTGGACAGGGGCTCCGAATGAGCAGTTCTTC.

This chain uses TRBV29-1 with TRBJ2-1; 10 bases fit TRBD2. The germline gives CDR1 SQVTM, CDR2 ANQGSEA. Germline trimming cut 8 bases from V and 6 bases from J; bases unmatched to any gene: 7. This CDR3 is built from 13 residues. CDR3 region: CSIRGLARNEQFF. CDR3 nucleotides: TGCAGCATCCGGGGACTAGCGCGCAATGAGCAGTTCTTC.

In this sample, this clone turned up a few times. This chain connects TRBV29-1 to TRBJ2-5, with 7 bases aligning to TRBD1. The ends lost 6 bases at V and 2 bases at J; junction bases unmatched: 6. The CDR3 contains 13 residues. CDR1 SQVTM and CDR2 ANQGSEA come from the germline V gene. The CDR3 region is CSVTGTRQETQYF. The CDR3 coding sequence is TGCAGCGTGACAGGGACCCGACAAGAGACCCAGTACTTC.

The chain recombines TRBV9 with TRBJ1-2; 7 bases fit TRBD1. V was pared by 3 bases and J by 12 bases, with 8 bases of the junction left unmatched. The CDR3 consists of 12 residues. Germline V gene data show CDR1 as SGDLS and CDR2 as YYNGEE. CDR3 in amino acids: CASSARDSGHTF. Here the CDR3 DNA reads TGTGCCAGCAGCGCGCGGGACAGTGGACACACCTTC.

The rearrangement uses TRBV11-1 and TRBJ2-2; D call uncertain. This CDR3 has 15 amino acids. The germline V and J ends were trimmed by 3 bases and 1 base, with 9 bases remaining between them. Germline values: CDR1 SGHAT, CDR2 FQDESV (reference sequence). The CDR3 DNA reads as TGTGCCAGCAGCTTGCCTCGACGGAACACCGGGGAGCTGTTTTTT. It translates to CASSLPRRNTGELFF. Variable domain in full (rest from reference TRBV11-1 and TRBJ2-2): EAEVAQSPRYKITEKSQAVAFWCDPISGHATLYWYRQILGQGPELLVQFQDESVVDDSQLPKDRFSAERLKGVDSTLKIQPAELGDSAMYLCASSLPRRNTGELFFGEGSRLTVL.

This chain links TRBV29-1 with TRBJ1-5, with D perhaps matching TRBD1 (5 bases). The germline CDR1 and CDR2 sequences are SQVTM and ANQGSEA. With 6 bases removed from V and 0 bases from J, the gap between germline ends came to 9 bases. This CDR3 spans 13 amino acids. CDR3 in amino acids: CSVKGTSNQPQHF. The DNA for the CDR3 is TGCAGCGTCAAGGGGACTAGCAATCAGCCCCAGCATTTT.

This clone was detected a few times. The chain has TRBV30 and TRBJ2-5; D remains ambiguous. Germline CDR1 is GTSNPN and CDR2 is SVGIG (reference sequence). Trimming shortened V by 3 bases and J by 4 bases, and 12 bases separated the two germline ends. The CDR3 loop spans 13 amino acids. The CDR3 region is CAWRGMGGETQYF. In DNA form, the CDR3 reads TGTGCCTGGAGGGGAATGGGCGGAGAGACCCAGTACTTC.

This clone was picked up many times. This chain links TRBV4-2 with TRBJ1-5; the D is unclear. Between the trimmed V and J ends, which lost 3 bases and 2 bases, there was a span of 17 bases. Germline-derived CDR1 and CDR2 are LGHNA and YNFKEQ. The CDR3 sequence is 17 residues long. CDR3 region: CASSQTAGGTRNQPQHF. As DNA, the CDR3 is TGTGCCAGCAGCCAGACTGCCGGAGGTACTCGCAATCAGCCCCAGCATTTT.

The gene calls are TRBV7-2 and TRBJ2-7; unclear D gene. V dropped 4 bases and J dropped 3 bases, with 10 bases sitting between them. The CDR3 sequence is 13 residues long. Germline V gene lookup returns CDR1 SGHTA and CDR2 FQGNSA. CDR3 nucleotide sequence: TGTGCCAGCAGCTCGGCACAGATCTACGAGCAGTACTTC. It specifies CASSSAQIYEQYF.

CDR3 loop: CAWSRQGHEQYF. The CDR3 DNA follows: TGTGCCTGGAGCAGACAGGGGCACGAGCAGTACTTC. The chain couples TRBV30 to TRBJ2-7; TRBD1 aligns across 8 bases. Trimming cost V 3 bases and J 5 bases; bases outside gene matches: 3. CDR3 length: 12 residues. Germline V gene sequence: CDR1 GTSNPN, CDR2 SVGIG (reference sequence).

This clone was counted only a few times. The rearrangement joins TRBV23-1 to TRBJ2-4, with D perhaps being TRBD1 or TRBD2 (5 bases each). TRBV23-1 is reported as an ORF; its role is uncertain. The V end was cut by 11 bases, the J end by 8 bases, with 22 bases between. This CDR3 region has 14 residues. The CDR3 here is CAGRGVGPRDIQYF. The CDR3 DNA reads TGCGCCGGCCGAGGGGTCGGCCCGAGGGACATTCAGTACTTC.

The chain couples TRBV2 to TRBJ2-7, with 7 bases fitting TRBD1. The CDR3 totals 13 residues. Trimming at V came to 2 bases and at J to 2 bases, leaving 0 bases not matched to a gene. CDR1 SNHLY and CDR2 FYNNEI come from the germline V gene. CDR3: CASSEQGAYEQYF. The CDR3 coding sequence is TGTGCCAGCAGTGAACAGGGGGCCTACGAGCAGTACTTC.

CDR3 nucleotide sequence: TGTGCCAGCAGCTCCCCCAGCGGCAATCAGCCCCAGCATTTT. This translates into CASSSPSGNQPQHF. V is TRBV28 and J is TRBJ1-5; D gene unclear. V was pared by 6 bases and J by 2 bases, with 11 bases between. This CDR3 has 14 residues. Germline assignment: CDR1 MDHEN and CDR2 SYDVKM.

This chain connects TRBV25-1 to TRBJ1-4, with D uncertain. This CDR3 has 15 residues. CDR1 and CDR2 from the germline V gene are MGHDK and SYGVNS. V gave up 6 bases and J gave up 10 bases, with 21 bases separating them. CDR3 amino acids: CASRAGDTMIGKLFF. The DNA of the CDR3 is TGTGCCAGCAGGGCAGGAGATACAATGATTGGAAAACTGTTTTTT.

Comments on this clone: This sample includes further DNA sequences coding for the same CDR3. The chain recombines TRBV5-4 with TRBJ2-3; D is undetermined. The CDR3 has 14 amino acids. The V gene's germline CDR1 is SGHNT and CDR2 YYREEE (reference sequence). V lost 0 bases to trimming and J lost 6 bases, with 11 bases between them. CDR3 protein: CASSLDPNTDTQYF. CDR3 DNA: TGTGCCAGCAGCTTGGACCCGAACACGGATACGCAGTATTTT.

This clone was seen more than once but under ten times. The chain links TRBV30 to TRBJ1-6, with 8 positions matching TRBD1. The CDR3 covers 15 residues. Germline loops: CDR1 GTSNPN, CDR2 SVGIG (reference sequence). Unmatched junction bases numbered 6, after V lost 2 bases and J lost 6 bases. The DNA for the CDR3 is TGTGCCTGGAGTCATTACAGGGGGGGTAATTCACCCCTCCACTTT. Translated, it gives CAWSHYRGGNSPLHF.

The rearrangement uses TRBV4-1 and TRBJ2-3, with 10 bases identical to TRBD2. The germline V gene has CDR1 MGHRA and CDR2 YSYEKL. V was pared by 1 base and J by 5 bases, with 9 bases of the junction left unmatched. This CDR3 is 17 amino acids long. The CDR3 here is CASSQASAGGRGDTQYF. The CDR3 DNA reads TGCGCCAGCAGCCAAGCGTCAGCGGGGGGGCGAGGAGATACGCAGTATTTT.

CDR3 in DNA: TGCGCCAGCAGCCAGGCCCATCTCCAGGGGTCAAGCTCCTACGAGCAGTACTTC. The encoded protein is CASSQAHLQGSSSYEQYF. The V gene is TRBV4-1, the J gene TRBJ2-7; tentative D call: TRBD1 (6 bases). Germline CDR1 and CDR2: MGHRA and YSYEKL. The germline V and J ends were trimmed by 3 bases and 0 bases, with 21 bases remaining between them. This CDR3 contains 18 residues.

V gene TRBV5-6 combines with J gene TRBJ2-5, with 11 nucleotides matching TRBD2. The germline CDR1 and CDR2 sequences are SGHDT and YYEEEE. The J segment lost 2 bases and the V segment lost 3 bases, leaving 15 bases of the junction unmatched. This CDR3 spans 19 amino acids. CDR3 region: CASSWAFTSGGRDQETQYF. CDR3 nucleotide sequence: TGTGCCAGCAGCTGGGCTTTCACTAGCGGGGGACGGGATCAAGAGACCCAGTACTTC.

The chain joins TRBV7-4 to TRBJ2-1; no reliable D call. Trimming shortened V by 4 bases and J by 0 bases, and 4 bases separated the two germline ends. The CDR3 covers 13 residues. Germline V gene lookup returns CDR1 SGHVT and CDR2 SQSDAQ. The CDR3 DNA reads as TGTGCCAGCAGCTCTAGCTCCTACAATGAGCAGTTCTTC. Protein sequence: CASSSSSYNEQFF.

The genes are TRBV19 and TRBJ2-5; D might be TRBD2 (5 bases). The V gene's germline CDR1 is LNHDA and CDR2 SQIVND (reference sequence). The CDR3 extends over 13 amino acids. V lost 5 bases and J lost 2, with 9 bases in between. In DNA, the CDR3 is TGTGCCAGTAGTCCCCGGGAACAAGAGACCCAGTACTTC. This encodes CASSPREQETQYF.

In this sample, this clone turned up a few times. The gene calls are TRBV30 and TRBJ1-1; TRBD1 matches 7 bases. Germline assignment: CDR1 GTSNPN and CDR2 SVGIG (reference sequence). The J segment lost 1 base and the V segment lost 2 bases, leaving 4 bases of the junction unmatched. This CDR3 contains 14 residues. DNA for the CDR3: TGTGCCTGGAGTAAAGGGGGCTGGAACACTGAAGCTTTCTTT. Translation: CAWSKGGWNTEAFF. The variable domain in full, with the rest retrieved from reference TRBV30 and TRBJ1-1, is SQTIHQWPATLVQPVGSPLSLECTVEGTSNPNLYWYRQAAGRGLQLLFYSVGIGQISSEVPQNLSASRPQDRQFILSSKKLLLSDSGFYLCAWSKGGWNTEAFFGQGTRLTVV.

The gene calls are TRBV6-6 and TRBJ1-1, with unresolved D. Trimming removed 2 bases from V and 8 bases from J, with 6 bases in between. The CDR3 spans 11 residues. CDR1 is MNHNY and CDR2 is SVGAGI in the germline V gene (reference sequence). The DNA for the CDR3 is TGTGCCAGCAGTTACCAAAGCGAAGCTTTCTTT. Its translation is CASSYQSEAFF.

The chain employs TRBV6-6 and TRBJ1-5; D remains unclear. Germline values: CDR1 MNHNY, CDR2 SVGAGI (reference sequence). This CDR3 region has 12 residues. Trimming took off 8 bases at V and 2 bases at J, with 7 bases between the two ends. CDR3 residues: CASGSGNQPQHF. CDR3 sequence (DNA): TGTGCCAGCGGGAGTGGCAATCAGCCCCAGCATTTT.

The chain links TRBV6-6 to TRBJ2-7, with D perhaps matching TRBD1 or TRBD2 (5 bases each). Trimming stripped 5 bases from V and 6 bases from J, with 17 bases between. CDR3 length equals 14 residues. The germline CDR1 and CDR2 sequences are MNHNY and SVGAGI (reference sequence). The CDR3 region has the DNA TGTGCCAGCAGTCCGTCACTAGAGAGGGGCGAGCAGTACTTC. Translating it yields CASSPSLERGEQYF.

CDR3 in DNA: TGTGCCAGTGTGGGGGGCGCAGTGGGAACTGAAGCTTTCTTT. Its protein is CASVGGAVGTEAFF. V is TRBV9 and J is TRBJ1-1, with a weak D call TRBD1 (6 bases). This CDR3 is built from 14 residues. Germline V gene data show CDR1 as SGDLS and CDR2 as YYNGEE. The V end lost 8 bases, the J end lost 5 bases, and 19 bases lay between the germline ends.